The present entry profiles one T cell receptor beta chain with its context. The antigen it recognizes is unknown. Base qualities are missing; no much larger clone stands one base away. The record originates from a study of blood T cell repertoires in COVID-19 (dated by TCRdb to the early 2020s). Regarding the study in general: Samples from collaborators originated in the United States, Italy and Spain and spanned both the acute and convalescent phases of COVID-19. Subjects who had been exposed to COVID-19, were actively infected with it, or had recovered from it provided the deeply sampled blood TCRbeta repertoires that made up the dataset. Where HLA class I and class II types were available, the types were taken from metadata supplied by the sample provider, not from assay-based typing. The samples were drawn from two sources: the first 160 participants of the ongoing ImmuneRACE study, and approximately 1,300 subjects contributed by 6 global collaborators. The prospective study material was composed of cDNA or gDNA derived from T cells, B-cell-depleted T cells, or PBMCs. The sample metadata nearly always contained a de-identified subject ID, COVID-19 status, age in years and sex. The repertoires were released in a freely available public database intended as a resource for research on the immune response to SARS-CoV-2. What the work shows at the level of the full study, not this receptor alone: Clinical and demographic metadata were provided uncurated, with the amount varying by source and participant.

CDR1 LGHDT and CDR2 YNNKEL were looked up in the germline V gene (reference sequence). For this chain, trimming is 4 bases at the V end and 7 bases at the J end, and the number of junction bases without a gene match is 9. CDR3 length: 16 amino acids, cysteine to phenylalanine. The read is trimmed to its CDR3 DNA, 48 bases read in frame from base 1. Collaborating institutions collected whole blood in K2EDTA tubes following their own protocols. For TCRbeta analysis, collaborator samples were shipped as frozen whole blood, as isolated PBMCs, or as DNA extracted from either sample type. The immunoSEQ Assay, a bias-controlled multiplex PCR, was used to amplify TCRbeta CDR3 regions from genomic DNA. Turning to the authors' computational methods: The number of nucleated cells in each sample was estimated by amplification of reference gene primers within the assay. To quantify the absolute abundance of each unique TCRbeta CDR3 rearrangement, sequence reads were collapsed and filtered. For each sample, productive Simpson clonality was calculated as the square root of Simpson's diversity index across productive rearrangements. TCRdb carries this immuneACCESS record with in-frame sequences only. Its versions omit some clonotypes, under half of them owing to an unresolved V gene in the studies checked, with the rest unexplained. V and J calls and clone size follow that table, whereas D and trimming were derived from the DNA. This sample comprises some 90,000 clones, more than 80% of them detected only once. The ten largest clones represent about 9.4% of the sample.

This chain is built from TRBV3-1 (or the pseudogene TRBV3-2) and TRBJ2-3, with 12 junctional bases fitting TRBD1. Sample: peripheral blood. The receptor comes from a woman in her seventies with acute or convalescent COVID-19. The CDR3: CASSPYPGQGANTQYF. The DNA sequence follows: TGTGCCAGCAGCCCTTATCCGGGACAGGGGGCAAATACGCAGTATTTT.